A single T cell receptor (beta chain) is shown here with its context. Its antigen is not identified. The entry originates in a study of long-term antiretroviral therapy in people with HIV. Findings of the study overall: All time points showed a repertoire dominated by clones expanded before ART. Repertoires looked antigen-experienced, with only a slight naive shift after ART.

Looked up from germline, CDR1 is MDHEN and CDR2 is SYDVKM. The CDR3 runs to 14 residues. Between the trimmed V and J ends, which lost 7 bases and 4 bases, there was a span of 16 bases. At the survey level, the v3.0 immunoSEQ assay was run. Method: immunoSEQ multiplex PCR; TCRdb's copy keeps in-frame clones and lacks some. This table has more than 20,000 clones, roughly nine tenths appearing once. Sample: unsorted PBMCs, taken roughly 2.6 years after starting antiretroviral therapy. The chain combines TRBV28 with TRBJ1-2; a weak D match, TRBD1 (5 bases). This TCR was recovered from a middle-aged man with HIV. Here the CDR3 reads CASTGTGGGYGYTF. The CDR3 nucleotides are TGTGCCAGCACCGGGACTGGGGGGGGCTATGGCTACACCTTC.